A single T cell receptor beta chain is shown here with its context. This sample was taken from a study of OX40 agonist ivuxolimab in advanced cancers. Study at large: As their treatment, patients were administered ivuxolimab, an agonistic anti-OX40 (CD134) antibody. From roughly 23 to 90 years was the age range, with a mean of roughly 59 years, and around 80% were male.

Repertoires were generated with immunoSEQ multiplex PCR, while TCRdb's copy carries only in-frame clones and drops some. Of approximately 70,000 clones in the sample, roughly four fifths are singletons; the top ten hold approximately 5.1%. Systemic immunosuppression or autoimmune disease history was grounds to exclude patients. The CDR3 is made up of 16 amino acids. The V and J ends lost 3 bases and 0 bases respectively, with 15 bases between them. The V gene's germline CDR1 is SGHTS and CDR2 YDEGEE. This TCR came from an adult with an advanced solid tumor such as melanoma, head and neck, liver or kidney cancer. The chain combines TRBV5-8 with TRBJ1-1; tentative D call: TRBD1 (5 bases). Specimen: CD4+ or CD8+ T cells sorted from blood, collected in a trial of the OX40 agonist ivuxolimab. CDR3: CASSWDAGRMNTEAFF. The CDR3 nucleotides are TGTGCCAGCAGCTGGGATGCGGGACGGATGAACACTGAAGCTTTCTTT.